The sequence of this T cell receptor (beta chain) was determined in a study of beta chain features in type 1 diabetes. The V segment lost 5 bases and the J segment 9 bases; nucleotides outside the gene matches: 3. The CDR3 has 12 amino acids. The V gene's germline CDR1 is LGHNA and CDR2 YSLEER. The authors reverse transcribed all of the isolated RNA, so sequencing captured expressed TCRB transcripts. TCRdb's table, derived via immunoSEQ multiplex PCR, lists solely in-frame clones and lacks some. Of roughly 290,000 clones listed, 7.5% to 9.5% were seen once; the top ten hold under 1.3%. Overall study findings and caveats: Fewer insertions but more deletions were seen at VDJ junctions in type 1 diabetes patients.

This clone was seen at least ten times. Its antigen is currently unknown. This TCR derives from a woman aged 18-35 years in good health. Sample: central memory CD4+ T cells from blood. The rearrangement joins TRBV4-3 to TRBJ2-1; 8 bases fit TRBD2. This CDR3 reads CASSKTSGEQFF. In DNA form, the CDR3 reads TGCGCCAGCAGCAAAACTAGCGGTGAGCAGTTCTTC.